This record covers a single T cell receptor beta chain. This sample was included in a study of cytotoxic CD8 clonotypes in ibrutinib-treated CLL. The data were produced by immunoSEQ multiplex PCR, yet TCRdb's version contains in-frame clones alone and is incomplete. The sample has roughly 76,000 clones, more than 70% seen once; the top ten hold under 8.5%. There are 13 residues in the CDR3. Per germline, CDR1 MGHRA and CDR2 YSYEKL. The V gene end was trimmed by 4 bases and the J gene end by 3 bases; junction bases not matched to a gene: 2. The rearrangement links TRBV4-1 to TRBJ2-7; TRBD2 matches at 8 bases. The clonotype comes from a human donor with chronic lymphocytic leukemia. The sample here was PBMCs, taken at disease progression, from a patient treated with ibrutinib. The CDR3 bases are TGCGCCAGCAGCCCGACTAGCGTCTACGAGCAGTACTTC. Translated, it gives CASSPTSVYEQYF.